The present entry profiles one T cell receptor beta chain with its context. Assay: immunoSEQ multiplex PCR; the TCRdb copy retains only in-frame clones and omits some. This table has about 120,000 clones, roughly 95% appearing once. These data come from a study of siplizumab effects on memory and regulatory T cells. Trimming removed 10 bases from V and 7 bases from J; junction bases left unmatched: 10. Germline V gives CDR1 MNHEY, CDR2 SVGAGI. The CDR3 has 12 amino acids. This chain joins TRBV6-5 and TRBJ2-7; 7 bases line up with TRBD2. Sequenced material: non-Treg CD4+ T cells sorted from blood. The TCR was taken from a human donor in good health. The CDR3 nucleotides read TGTGCCATCTGGGGGGGGAGCGGGGAGCAGTACTTC. This sequence encodes CAIWGGSGEQYF.